Shown below are 27 T cell receptor beta chains from a single sample sequenced in a study of shared clonotypes between healthy human individuals. The repertoire was sequenced with immunoSEQ multiplex PCR; TCRdb's copy has only in-frame clones and lacks some. The top ten clones hold under 2% of a sample with around 2.1 million clones, about 92% of them seen once. CD45RO-negative, CCR7-selected cells formed the naive CD8 fraction, which excluded terminally differentiated effector memory CD45RA+ cells. Sequenced material: naive CD8+ T cells from PBMCs. Receptor source: a young man in good health. Some clones in this sample may be carry-over from other donors' samples.

The rearrangement links TRBV7-9 to TRBJ2-1; 10 nucleotides align to TRBD2. Germline V gene data show CDR1 as SEHNR and CDR2 as FQNEAQ (reference sequence). After removal of 5 bases from V and 7 bases from J, the junction contained 14 bases not matched to a gene. The CDR3 has 17 amino acids. The CDR3 bases are TGTGCCAGCAGCCCCCGGCTAGCGGGAGAACGTTGGAATGAGCAGTTCTTC. Its translation: CASSPRLAGERWNEQFF.

The chain joins TRBV28 to TRBJ2-1; 10 bases map to TRBD2. Germline V gene lookup returns CDR1 MDHEN and CDR2 SYDVKM. The CDR3 consists of 16 residues. V shed 5 bases and J 1 base; nucleotides not matched to a gene: 5. The CDR3 DNA sequence: TGTGCCAGCAGTCCAAGGGGACTAGCGTCCTACAATGAGCAGTTCTTC. Translation: CASSPRGLASYNEQFF.

V is TRBV4-2 and J is TRBJ2-2; possibly TRBD2 for D (6 bases). The CDR3 covers 17 residues. The V end lost 1 base, the J end lost 6 bases, and 18 bases lay between the germline ends. The germline V gene has CDR1 LGHNA and CDR2 YNFKEQ. The CDR3 DNA is TGTGCCAGCAGCCAAGCCCTCACGACTAGTGAATCCGGGGAGCTGTTTTTT. This codes for CASSQALTTSESGELFF.

This chain joins TRBV19 and TRBJ2-7; D is perhaps TRBD1 or TRBD2 (5 bases each). The V gene's germline CDR1 is LNHDA and CDR2 SQIVND (reference sequence). This CDR3 spans 15 amino acids. Trimming left V 5 bases short and J 0 bases short, with 14 bases between. CDR3: CASSDGTIPSYEQYF. CDR3 in DNA: TGTGCCAGTAGTGATGGGACGATCCCCTCCTACGAGCAGTACTTC.

The rearrangement links TRBV5-6 to TRBJ1-2, with TRBD1 matching 9 bases. The germline gives CDR1 SGHDT, CDR2 YYEEEE. Trimming removed 4 bases from V and 0 bases from J; junction bases left unmatched: 4. The CDR3 totals 15 residues. As DNA, the CDR3 is TGTGCCAGCAGCGGCGGGACAGGGCCTAACTATGGCTACACCTTC. Its protein is CASSGGTGPNYGYTF.

This chain links TRBV2 with TRBJ2-7; 8 positions agree with TRBD1. In germline, CDR1 is SNHLY, CDR2 FYNNEI. V lost 3 bases, J lost 7 bases, and 8 bases stayed unmatched. The CDR3 spans 14 residues. CDR3 DNA: TGTGCCAGCAGTGAGCGGACAGGGCTGGAAGAGCAGTACTTC. It is translated as CASSERTGLEEQYF.

The genes are TRBV14 and TRBJ1-2; D unclear. The CDR3 length is 13 residues. The V end was cut by 0 bases, the J end by 6 bases, with 8 bases between. Germline CDR1 is SGHDN and CDR2 is FVKESK. CDR3 sequence reads: CASSQEGNHGYTF. As DNA, the CDR3 is TGTGCCAGCAGCCAAGAAGGGAATCATGGCTACACCTTC.

This chain joins TRBV6-5 and TRBJ2-3; D uncertain. Germline V gene lookup returns CDR1 MNHEY and CDR2 SVGAGI. Trimming removed 0 bases from V and 6 bases from J, with 16 bases in between. The CDR3 consists of 16 residues. CDR3: CASSYSTSIPTDTQYF. CDR3 nucleotides: TGTGCCAGCAGTTACTCGACATCCATTCCGACGGATACGCAGTATTTT.

V gene TRBV28 combines with J gene TRBJ2-1; no clear D gene. CDR3 length equals 13 residues. V was pared by 5 bases and J by 8 bases, with 13 bases between. Looked up from germline, CDR1 is MDHEN and CDR2 is SYDVKM. Here the CDR3 reads CASSLLLYDEQFF. Here the CDR3 DNA reads TGTGCCAGCAGTCTCCTATTGTACGATGAGCAGTTCTTC.

The V call is TRBV19, the J call TRBJ1-1; D is unclear. There are 15 residues in the CDR3. V was trimmed by 1 base and J by 0 bases, leaving 9 bases between them. CDR1 is LNHDA and CDR2 is SQIVND in the germline V gene (reference sequence). The CDR3 is CASSIVRQLNTEAFF. CDR3 coding DNA: TGTGCCAGTAGTATAGTACGCCAGTTGAACACTGAAGCTTTCTTT.

The V and J genes are TRBV5-5 and TRBJ2-1; 13 positions match TRBD2. V shed 3 bases, J shed 8 bases, and the junction held 8 bases outside the gene matches. This CDR3 region has 16 residues. Germline V CDR1 and CDR2: SGHKS, YYEKEE (reference sequence). The CDR3 coding sequence is TGTGCCAGCAGCTCCGGACTAGCGGGAGTTCTCGATGAGCAGTTCTTC. Amino acid sequence: CASSSGLAGVLDEQFF.

V and J are TRBV15 and TRBJ2-3, with 13 bases fitting TRBD2. V shed 0 bases, J shed 6 bases, and the junction held 9 bases outside the gene matches. The CDR3 runs to 18 residues. The germline V gene encodes CDR1 LNHNV and CDR2 YYDKDF (reference sequence). The chain's CDR3 is CATSRDIGKTSGRDTQYF. CDR3 in DNA: TGTGCCACCAGCAGAGATATAGGGAAGACTAGCGGGAGGGATACGCAGTATTTT.

Remarks on this clone: Other DNA sequences in the same sample also yield this CDR3. The CDR3 DNA reads TGTGCCAGCAGTTACAGGGGGCCCTCCTACGAGCAGTACTTC. This sequence encodes CASSYRGPSYEQYF. The chain is built from TRBV27 and TRBJ2-7; 9 bases line up with TRBD1. The CDR3 length is 14 residues. The germline CDR1 and CDR2 sequences are MNHEY and SMNVEV (reference sequence). V dropped 4 bases and J dropped 0; count of bases not matched to a gene: 1.

The V call is TRBV11-2, the J call TRBJ1-2, with 7 bases identical to TRBD1. The CDR3 length is 14 residues. From germline, CDR1 is SGHAT and CDR2 FQNNGV. The junction had 17 bases not matched to a gene; V was cut back by 5 bases and J by 14 bases. CDR3 amino acids: CASSPRQGGPGITF. DNA of the CDR3: TGTGCCAGCAGCCCCAGGCAGGGGGGACCGGGGATTACCTTC.

The rearrangement joins TRBV28 to TRBJ2-2; D is undetermined. CDR3 length: 14 residues. With 3 bases removed from V and 0 bases from J, the gap between germline ends came to 5 bases. CDR1 is MDHEN and CDR2 is SYDVKM in the germline V gene. CDR3 bases: TGTGCCAGCAGTTTGACCTCGAACACCGGGGAGCTGTTTTTT. Translated, it gives CASSLTSNTGELFF.

Concerning this clone itself: Other nucleotide sequences from this sample produce the same CDR3. This rearrangement joins TRBV27 to TRBJ2-2; D unclear. The CDR3 is made up of 14 amino acids. V was trimmed by 3 bases and J by 4 bases, leaving 9 bases between them. Germline loops: CDR1 MNHEY, CDR2 SMNVEV (reference sequence). Here the CDR3 reads CASSFLGGTGELFF. The DNA for the CDR3 is TGTGCCAGCAGTTTCCTAGGCGGCACCGGGGAGCTGTTTTTT.

As concerns this clone: The sample holds other DNA sequences that translate to the same CDR3. The gene calls are TRBV4-3 and TRBJ2-7, with a tentative D call TRBD1 (6 bases). Trimming took off 1 base at V and 0 bases at J, with 10 bases between the two ends. This CDR3 spans 15 amino acids. Germline assignment: CDR1 LGHNA and CDR2 YSLEER. The CDR3 region has the DNA TGCGCCAGCAGCCAAGGAAGGGGGAGCTCCTACGAGCAGTACTTC. Amino acid sequence: CASSQGRGSSYEQYF.

The CDR3 DNA sequence: TGTGCCAGCTCACTTGCTCGAGCCGCCTACGAGCAGTACTTC. Amino acid sequence: CASSLARAAYEQYF. This chain connects TRBV18 to TRBJ2-7; no reliable D call. The V end was cut by 4 bases, the J end by 2 bases, with 12 bases between. Germline V lookup: CDR1 KGHSH, CDR2 LQKENI. CDR3 length: 14 amino acids. Full variable domain (remainder filled in from reference TRBV18 and TRBJ2-7): NAGVMQNPRHLVRRRGQEARLRCSPMKGHSHVYWYRQLPEEGLKFMVYLQKENIIDESGMPKERFSAEFPKEGPSILRIQQVVRGDSAAYFCASSLARAAYEQYFGPGTRLTVT.

V and J are TRBV19 and TRBJ2-1, with a possible D match to TRBD1 (5 bases). The CDR3 loop spans 14 amino acids. Germline loops: CDR1 LNHDA, CDR2 SQIVND (reference sequence). V lost 2 bases, J lost 9 bases, and 14 bases lay in between. Written as DNA, the CDR3 is TGTGCCAGTAGTATAAGAGAATGGGGCTCTGAGCAGTTCTTC. This codes for CASSIREWGSEQFF.

CDR3 region: CASGLVKVSGGEMNTEAFF. The CDR3 region has the DNA TGTGCTAGTGGTTTGGTAAAAGTATCGGGTGGGGAAATGAACACTGAAGCTTTCTTT. The rearrangement uses TRBV12-5 and TRBJ1-1; D gene uncertain. The CDR3 consists of 19 residues. Trimming shortened V by 0 bases and J by 0 bases, and 20 bases separated the two germline ends. Germline values: CDR1 LGHNT, CDR2 FRNRAP. The full variable domain, rest sourced from reference TRBV12-5 and TRBJ1-1, is DARVTQTPRHKVTEMGQEVTMRCQPILGHNTVFWYRQTMMQGLELLAYFRNRAPLDDSGMPKDRFSAEMPDATLATLKIQPSEPRDSAVYFCASGLVKVSGGEMNTEAFFGQGTRLTVV.

With respect to this clone: This CDR3 is also generated by other DNA sequences in the sample. The V call is TRBV4-1, the J call TRBJ1-1, with 7 bases fitting TRBD1. CDR1 and CDR2 (germline): MGHRA, YSYEKL. J was trimmed by 2 bases and V by 1 base; bases with no gene match: 1. The CDR3 loop spans 14 amino acids. In nucleotides, the CDR3 is TGCGCCAGCAGCCAAGCAGGGGGTAACACTGAAGCTTTCTTT. It specifies CASSQAGGNTEAFF.

This chain joins TRBV5-6 and TRBJ2-3; D call uncertain. The CDR3 is made up of 16 amino acids. Trimming cost V 0 bases and J 2 bases, with 13 bases left between them. Germline CDR1 SGHDT, CDR2 YYEEEE. This chain's CDR3 is CASSLAAGLYTDTQYF. As DNA, the CDR3 is TGTGCCAGCAGCTTGGCCGCCGGGCTCTACACAGATACGCAGTATTTT. Supplemented by reference TRBV5-6 and TRBJ2-3, the full variable domain reads DAGVTQSPTHLIKTRGQQVTLRCSPKSGHDTVSWYQQALGQGPQFIFQYYEEEERQRGNFPDRFSGHQFPNYSSELNVNALLLGDSALYLCASSLAAGLYTDTQYFGPGTRLTVL.

The V gene is TRBV7-9, the J gene TRBJ2-1; tentative D call: TRBD2 (6 bases). Germline V gene data show CDR1 as SEHNR and CDR2 as FQNEAQ (reference sequence). The CDR3 covers 17 residues. Trimming removed 6 bases at V and 0 bases at J, with 18 bases between. The CDR3 DNA reads as TGTGCCAGCAGTCCTAGCGACAGTACCTTCTCCTACAATGAGCAGTTCTTC. Its protein product is CASSPSDSTFSYNEQFF.

The CDR3 loop reads CASSWGTGRRTGELFF. The CDR3 bases are TGCGCCAGCAGCTGGGGGACAGGGAGGCGCACCGGGGAGCTGTTTTTT. This sequence joins TRBV5-1 and TRBJ2-2, with 9 bases lining up with TRBD1. The CDR3 contains 16 residues. J lost 4 bases, V lost 3 bases, and 7 bases had no gene match. The germline V gene encodes CDR1 SGHRS and CDR2 YFSETQ. Looking up the rest from reference TRBV5-1 and TRBJ2-2 gives the full variable domain: KAGVTQTPRYLIKTRGQQVTLSCSPISGHRSVSWYQQTPGQGLQFLFEYFSETQRNKGNFPGRFSGRQFSNSRSEMNVSTLELGDSALYLCASSWGTGRRTGELFFGEGSRLTVL.

The chain is built from TRBV19 and TRBJ2-7; 8 bases are shared with TRBD1. The CDR3 runs 14 residues. V lost 7 bases to trimming and J lost 6 bases; unmatched junction nucleotides: 11. Germline CDR1 is LNHDA and CDR2 is SQIVND (reference sequence). CDR3 nucleotide sequence: TGTGCCAGTACCCCCAAGACAGGGGTGGTCGAGCAGTACTTC. This encodes CASTPKTGVVEQYF.

This chain connects TRBV13 to TRBJ2-4, with TRBD1 matching over 8 bases. This CDR3 spans 16 amino acids. Germline loops: CDR1 PRHDT, CDR2 FYEKMQ (reference sequence). The V segment lost 6 bases and the J segment 1 base; nucleotides outside the gene matches: 8. The CDR3 nucleotides are TGTGCCAGCAGTCATCGGACAGGGAGGGCCAAAAACATTCAGTACTTC. Translated, it gives CASSHRTGRAKNIQYF.

The V and J genes are TRBV13 and TRBJ2-1; perhaps TRBD1 as D (6 bases). This CDR3 has 16 amino acids. V lost 5 bases to trimming and J lost 2 bases, with 16 bases between them. The germline V gene has CDR1 PRHDT and CDR2 FYEKMQ (reference sequence). CDR3: CASSPRGEGAYNEQFF. Written as DNA, the CDR3 is TGTGCCAGCAGCCCCCGCGGCGAGGGGGCCTACAATGAGCAGTTCTTC.